A single sample gave rise to the 4 T cell receptor beta chains below, sequenced in a study of Ad26.COV2.S vaccination and SARS-CoV-2 variants. As for treatment: around 19 received Ad26.COV2.S at low or high dose, single or two shots; about 5 received placebo; per-sample allocation not given. Each sample was drawn 63 days after the first injection (of vaccine or placebo). Sequenced by immunoSEQ multiplex PCR; TCRdb stores in-frame clones only, minus some. The profile shows fewer than 500,000 clones, 90% of them singletons. The sample in question was peripheral blood, obtained in a trial of Ad26.COV2.S vaccine versus placebo. The receptors come from a person aged 18-65 years who received the Ad26.COV2.S COVID-19 vaccine or a placebo.

The chain combines TRBV10-2 with TRBJ1-5, with TRBD1 identical over 7 bases. With 11 bases clipped from V and 4 bases from J, the junction kept 8 bases outside the gene matches. The CDR3 loop spans 13 amino acids. Per the germline V gene, CDR1 is WSHSY and CDR2 is SAAADI. As DNA, the CDR3 is TGCGCCTCGGGGACAGACTATAATCAGCCCCAGCATTTT. Translated, it gives CASGTDYNQPQHF.

V and J are TRBV5-1 and TRBJ1-2; TRBD1 matches at 7 bases. The length of the CDR3 is 15 residues. The V and J ends lost 0 bases and 2 bases, in that order; junction bases with no gene match: 4. Germline assignment: CDR1 SGHRS and CDR2 YFSETQ. In DNA form, the CDR3 reads TGCGCCAGCAGCTTGGAGGGGGCGGCGAACTATGGCTACACCTTC. Its protein product is CASSLEGAANYGYTF.

The chain links TRBV5-6 to TRBJ1-6, with 8 bases fitting TRBD1. The germline CDR1 and CDR2 sequences are SGHDT and YYEEEE. The V segment lost 0 bases and the J segment 3 bases; nucleotides outside the gene matches: 11. The CDR3 loop spans 19 amino acids. This CDR3 reads CASSLGTGRRNGYNSPLHF. CDR3 in DNA: TGTGCCAGCAGCTTGGGGACAGGGCGGAGGAATGGCTATAATTCACCCCTCCACTTT.

This clone was counted once. The chain has TRBV15 and TRBJ2-7; weak D call: TRBD2 (5 bases). Trimming took off 3 bases at V and 4 bases at J, with 19 bases between the two ends. Per germline, CDR1 LNHNV and CDR2 YYDKDF (reference sequence). The CDR3 contains 16 residues. DNA for the CDR3: TGTGCCACCAGCAGCCCTCCTAGCTCGAGAGCGTACGAGCAGTACTTC. It translates to CATSSPPSSRAYEQYF.